This is a list of T cell receptor beta chains from one sample in a study of T-cell reconstitution after alpha-beta-depleted transplantation in children. TCRdb reanalysed the PCR reads using MiXCR and keeps one entry per CDR3 protein. The sample comprises 420,000 or so distinct CDR3 sequences, about a tenth of which are singletons, and nearly 5.5% rests with the top ten. Specimen: PBMCs from the stem cell graft donor, collected from the stem cell graft. These receptors originate from a human donor who donated a stem cell graft to a child with acute myeloid leukemia. Each CDR3 is given with its conserved first and last residue. The D gene is left open where the match is weak. The size field is filled for only some rows; it gives once, few, many or a size class.

TRBJ2-7	TRBV30	few	-	TGTGCCTGGATTAAGACTAGAAGCGAGCAGTACTTC	CAWIKTRSEQYF
TRBJ1-5	TRBV20-1	few	TRBD1	TGCAGTGCTAGTCCCACAGGGGTCAATCAGCCCCAGCATTTT	CSASPTGVNQPQHF
TRBJ1-3	TRBV12-3/TRBV12-4	-	-	TGTGCCAGCACCCGGGACTCCGGAAACACCATATATTTT	CASTRDSGNTIYF
TRBJ2-1	TRBV29-1	-	TRBD1	TGCAGCGTGGGACAGCCCTACAATGAGCAGTTCTTC	CSVGQPYNEQFF
TRBJ2-7	TRBV6-5	few	-	TGTGCCAGCAAGGGACGGCGGGACTACGAGCAGTACTTC	CASKGRRDYEQYF
TRBJ1-5	TRBV20-1	few	-	TGCAGTGCTAGTCCCGTTCAAGTTAGCAATCAGCCCCAGCATTTT	CSASPVQVSNQPQHF
TRBJ2-1	TRBV6-2/TRBV6-3	-	TRBD2	TGTGCCAGCAGTTCCCCAGCACTAGCGGGAGTGGGGAATGAGCAGTTCTTC	CASSSPALAGVGNEQFF
TRBJ2-2	TRBV6-5	few	TRBD1	TGTGCCAGCAGTTACCGACCGGTGTACAGGGGGCTCACCGGGGAGCTGTTTTTT	CASSYRPVYRGLTGELFF
TRBJ2-5	TRBV29-1	-	-	TGCAGCATCGGGGTCCAAGAGACCCAGTACTTC	CSIGVQETQYF
TRBJ1-1	TRBV7-2	few	-	TGTGCCAGCAGCTCCTACAGGGAGCAAGCTTTCTTT	CASSSYREQAFF
TRBJ2-5	TRBV4-2	few	-	TGTGCCAGCAGCCAACGGACCCAGGGGGGGGGGCAAGAGACCCAGTACTTC	CASSQRTQGGGQETQYF
TRBJ2-1	TRBV20-1	many	TRBD1	TGCAGTGCTAGAGTAGCAGGGGGTCGAAATGAGCAGTTCTTC	CSARVAGGRNEQFF
TRBJ2-5	TRBV20-1	few	TRBD2	TGCAGTGCTATCCAGCGGGAAAACCAAGAGACCCAGTACTTC	CSAIQRENQETQYF
TRBJ1-5	TRBV5-5	-	-	TGTGCCAGCAGCCGGGACCCCAGCAATCAGCCCCAGCATTTT	CASSRDPSNQPQHF
TRBJ1-4	TRBV29-1	many	-	TGCAGCGTTGCCTTGACAGCTAATGAAAAACTGTTTTTT	CSVALTANEKLFF
TRBJ2-7	TRBV12-3/TRBV12-4	-	TRBD2	TGTGCCAGCAGAGGAGCGGGAGAGGTGAACGAGCAGTGCTTC	CASRGAGEVNEQCF
TRBJ2-7	TRBV20-1	-	TRBD2	TGCAGTGCTCCCTCCGGGACTAGCGGCACCTACGAGCAGTACTTC	CSAPSGTSGTYEQYF
TRBJ2-7	TRBV7-9	few	-	TGTGCCAGCAGCTTAGGAGTGCGGACAGACTACGAGCAGTACTTC	CASSLGVRTDYEQYF
TRBJ2-5	TRBV29-1	few	TRBD1	TGCAGCGTTCCTAGGACAGGTGGAGAGACCCAGTACTTC	CSVPRTGGETQYF
TRBJ1-2	TRBV12-3/TRBV12-4	-	TRBD1	TGTGCCAGTCTAACCAAGGCGGGGACAGTCATGGGGTTGGGCTATGGCTACACCTTC	CASLTKAGTVMGLGYGYTF
TRBJ2-2	TRBV9	many	TRBD1	TGTGCCAGCAGCGTAAGCCCTGGGACAGTTTCCTCATCCACCGGGGAGCTGTTTTTT	CASSVSPGTVSSSTGELFF
TRBJ2-5	TRBV5-4	-	TRBD1	TGTGCCAGCAGCTCACAGGGGGCCGTCGAGACCCAGTACTTC	CASSSQGAVETQYF
TRBJ2-1	TRBV20-1	few	-	TGCAGTGCTACCGGACGAAATCGCCCCAATGAGCAGTTCTTC	CSATGRNRPNEQFF
TRBJ2-7	TRBV28	few	-	TGTGCCAGCACCAGTTCAGGGTACGAGCAGTACTTC	CASTSSGYEQYF
TRBJ2-5	TRBV5-1	few	TRBD1	TGCGCCAGCAGCTCGGGACAGGCAGGGGAGACCCAGTACTTC	CASSSGQAGETQYF
TRBJ2-3	TRBV12-3/TRBV12-4	many	TRBD2	TGTGCCAGCAGTACTACAAGCGGGGGGGCGACAGATACGCAGTATTTT	CASSTTSGGATDTQYF
TRBJ1-2	TRBV29-1	many	-	TGCAGCGCCTCGTCACCATCGTCCGAGGTGCTCTATGGCTACACCTTC	CSASSPSSEVLYGYTF
TRBJ1-2	TRBV20-1	few	TRBD1	TGCAGTGCTCAGGGGGGGCATGGCTACACCTTC	CSAQGGHGYTF